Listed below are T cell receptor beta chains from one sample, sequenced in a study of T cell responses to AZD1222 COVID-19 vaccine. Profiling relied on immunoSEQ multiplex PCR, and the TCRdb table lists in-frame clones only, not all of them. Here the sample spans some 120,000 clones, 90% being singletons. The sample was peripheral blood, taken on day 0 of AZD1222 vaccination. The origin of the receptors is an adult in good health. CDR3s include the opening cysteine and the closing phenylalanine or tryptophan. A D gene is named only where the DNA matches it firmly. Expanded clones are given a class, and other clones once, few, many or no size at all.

CDR3 DNA: TGCGCCAGCAGCTTGACTAGCGGGAGGGCCCGCTCCTACAATGAGCAGTTCTTC
CDR3 protein: CASSLTSGRARSYNEQFF
clone size: .
D gene: TRBD2
V gene: TRBV5-1
J gene: TRBJ2-1

CDR3 DNA: TGTGCCAGCAGAAGGGCCGGGACTAGGGGTGAGCAGTTCTTC
CDR3 protein: CASRRAGTRGEQFF
clone size: few
D gene: TRBD2
V gene: TRBV7-9
J gene: TRBJ2-1

CDR3 DNA: TGTGCCAGCAGCCCCAATCGACAGCGACGAGGCACAGATACGCAGTATTTT
CDR3 protein: CASSPNRQRRGTDTQYF
clone size: .
D gene: .
V gene: TRBV11-2
J gene: TRBJ2-3

CDR3 DNA: TGTGCCGTTCGGGCTAGCGGGAGGTTGGACGAGCAGTACTTC
CDR3 protein: CAVRASGRLDEQYF
clone size: .
D gene: TRBD2
V gene: TRBV27
J gene: TRBJ2-7

CDR3 DNA: TGTGCCAGCAGTGCACCTAGCGTTGGCACAGATACGCAGTATTTT
CDR3 protein: CASSAPSVGTDTQYF
clone size: .
D gene: .
V gene: TRBV28
J gene: TRBJ2-3

CDR3 DNA: TGTGCCAGCAGTTTGACTCCAGGGGGCAGGTATGGCTACACCTTC
CDR3 protein: CASSLTPGGRYGYTF
clone size: .
D gene: TRBD1
V gene: TRBV27
J gene: TRBJ1-2

CDR3 DNA: TGTGCCAGAAGCCCCATAGGGGGAGCCTACGAGCAGTACTTC
CDR3 protein: CARSPIGGAYEQYF
clone size: once
D gene: .
V gene: TRBV5-3
J gene: TRBJ2-7

CDR3 DNA: TGTGCCAGCAGTTACAGGACAGTCGGCTTGGACTCTGGAAACACCATATATTTT
CDR3 protein: CASSYRTVGLDSGNTIYF
clone size: once
D gene: .
V gene: TRBV6-2/TRBV6-3
J gene: TRBJ1-3

CDR3 DNA: TGTGCCAGCAGTGAAAGGGACAGGGGCCGCGGGACCCAGTACTTC
CDR3 protein: CASSERDRGRGTQYF
clone size: once
D gene: TRBD1
V gene: TRBV6-1
J gene: TRBJ2-5

CDR3 DNA: TGTGCCAGCAGTGAAAGGGCGGGGGTCGGTCTGGGCGAGCAGTACTTC
CDR3 protein: CASSERAGVGLGEQYF
clone size: once
D gene: TRBD2
V gene: TRBV6-1
J gene: TRBJ2-7

CDR3 DNA: TGTGCCAGCAGCTTGGACACTGAAGCTTTCTTT
CDR3 protein: CASSLDTEAFF
clone size: .
D gene: .
V gene: TRBV5-6
J gene: TRBJ1-1

CDR3 DNA: TGCGCCAGCAGCTCCGCCCTAGCGAGTGCCGGGGAGCTGTTTTTT
CDR3 protein: CASSSALASAGELFF
clone size: .
D gene: .
V gene: TRBV5-1
J gene: TRBJ2-2

CDR3 DNA: TGTGCCACCACCACCGGGACAGGAGAAGAGACCCAGTACTTC
CDR3 protein: CATTTGTGEETQYF
clone size: .
D gene: TRBD1
V gene: TRBV19
J gene: TRBJ2-5

CDR3 DNA: TGTGCCAGCAGCCAAGATCCGACTAGCGCAAACACCGGGGAGCTGTTTTTT
CDR3 protein: CASSQDPTSANTGELFF
clone size: .
D gene: TRBD2
V gene: TRBV3-1/TRBV3-2
J gene: TRBJ2-2

CDR3 DNA: TGCAGCGTTGATACGTCTGGGACTACGGGCGAGCAGTACTTC
CDR3 protein: CSVDTSGTTGEQYF
clone size: many
D gene: TRBD2
V gene: TRBV29-1
J gene: TRBJ2-7

CDR3 DNA: TGCGCCACCTGGGGCGGGAGGGCTAGGGAGACCCAGTACTTC
CDR3 protein: CATWGGRARETQYF
clone size: .
D gene: TRBD2
V gene: TRBV10-2
J gene: TRBJ2-5

CDR3 DNA: TGCAGCGGGAATAGCGGGAGATTAGCCAATGAGCAGTTCTTC
CDR3 protein: CSGNSGRLANEQFF
clone size: .
D gene: TRBD2
V gene: TRBV29-1
J gene: TRBJ2-1

CDR3 DNA: TGTGCCAGCAGTTTTTTTCCAGATACGCAGTATTTT
CDR3 protein: CASSFFPDTQYF
clone size: .
D gene: .
V gene: TRBV27
J gene: TRBJ2-3

CDR3 DNA: TGTGCCAGCAGCCTAGGACTAGCGGGACTAATATCCTACGAGCAGTACTTC
CDR3 protein: CASSLGLAGLISYEQYF
clone size: .
D gene: TRBD2
V gene: TRBV5-6
J gene: TRBJ2-7

CDR3 DNA: TGTGCCTGGAACCACCACTCAGGGGATGTTTACGAGCAGTACTTC
CDR3 protein: CAWNHHSGDVYEQYF
clone size: .
D gene: .
V gene: TRBV30
J gene: TRBJ2-7

CDR3 DNA: TGTGCCAGTGATGAAAGTAGCAATCAGCCCCAGCATTTT
CDR3 protein: CASDESSNQPQHF
clone size: .
D gene: .
V gene: TRBV19
J gene: TRBJ1-5

CDR3 DNA: TGTGCCAGCAGCTTAACGGCCTCCGCTAGTACAGATACGCAGTATTTT
CDR3 protein: CASSLTASASTDTQYF
clone size: .
D gene: .
V gene: TRBV7-9
J gene: TRBJ2-3